What follows are 13 T cell receptor beta chains derived from one specimen sequenced in a study of T cells after yellow fever vaccination. TCRdb called the 5' RACE reads again in MiXCR, with one record for every CDR3 protein. This sample has 250,000 to 400,000 distinct CDR3 sequences; approximately 4% occur once, and the top ten carry roughly 24%. Sample: PBMCs, taken 5 days after the yellow fever booster vaccination. Source of these receptors: a man aged 18 to 30 who received the YFV17D yellow fever vaccine.

This clonotype occurred a few times. This chain connects TRBV20-1 to TRBJ2-1; D gene unclear. The V gene lost 3 bases and the J gene lost 2 bases, with 11 bases spanning the gap. CDR3 length equals 14 residues. Germline CDR1 and CDR2: DFQATT and SNEGSKA (reference sequence). CDR3 DNA sequence: TGCAGTGCTAGCGGATCTCCAACCTACAATGAGCAGTTCTTC. Amino acids: CSASGSPTYNEQFF.

This clonotype has at least ten counts. V gene TRBV19 combines with J gene TRBJ2-3; perhaps TRBD2 as D (7 bases). CDR3 size: 14 residues. Germline V gives CDR1 LNHDA, CDR2 SQIVND (reference sequence). V dropped 10 bases and J dropped 5 bases, with 19 bases sitting between them. This chain's CDR3 is CATQRGGPGDTQYF. In DNA form, the CDR3 reads TGTGCCACTCAAAGGGGGGGCCCGGGAGATACGCAGTATTTT.

The J gene is TRBJ2-7, the V gene TRBV3-1, with a weak D call TRBD2 (6 bases). CDR1 LGHDT and CDR2 YNNKEL come from the germline V gene (reference sequence). V was cut by 4 bases and J by 4 bases, with 11 bases left in between. The CDR3 has 13 amino acids. The CDR3 DNA follows: TGTGCCAGCAGCCGGGGACTGGCATACGAGCAGTACGTC. The encoded protein is CASSRGLAYEQYV.

The genes are TRBV6-6 and TRBJ2-4, with 8 bases matching TRBD1. Germline V lookup: CDR1 MNHNY, CDR2 SVGAGI (reference sequence). Germline trimming cut 4 bases from V and 7 bases from J; bases unmatched to any gene: 9. CDR3 length: 15 amino acids. The CDR3 region is CASSFTTGEVNIQYF. CDR3 nucleotide sequence: TGTGCCAGCAGTTTCACGACAGGGGAGGTTAACATTCAGTACTTC.

The CDR3 DNA reads as TGTGCTAGTGGTTTGGGCAGGGGAGAGACCCAGTACTTC. Translation gives CASGLGRGETQYF. This chain connects TRBV12-5 to TRBJ2-5; D is perhaps TRBD1 (6 bases). CDR1 and CDR2 from the germline V gene are LGHNT and FRNRAP. The CDR3 length is 13 residues. Trimming left V 1 base short and J 4 bases short, with 7 bases between.

This clonotype was found a few times. The chain has TRBV3-1 and TRBJ2-3; D perhaps matches TRBD2 (7 bases). The CDR3 spans 15 residues. Per germline, CDR1 LGHDT and CDR2 YNNKEL (reference sequence). With 2 bases removed from V and 6 bases from J, the gap between germline ends came to 15 bases. CDR3 DNA: TGTGCCAGCAGCCAAACGGGCGGGGGCCTGGATACGCAGTATTTT. Encoded protein: CASSQTGGGLDTQYF.

This clonotype was observed a few times. The chain couples TRBV9 to TRBJ2-4; the D gene is possibly TRBD2 (6 bases). The CDR3 contains 14 residues. CDR1 is SGDLS and CDR2 is YYNGEE in the germline V gene. The V gene lost 1 base and the J gene lost 12 bases, with 17 bases spanning the gap. Written as DNA, the CDR3 is TGTGCCAGCAGCGTATTGGACTTCGGCGGGGCTCAGTACTTC. It yields the protein CASSVLDFGGAQYF. Together with reference TRBV9 and TRBJ2-4, the CDR3 gives the full variable domain: DSGVTQTPKHLITATGQRVTLRCSPRSGDLSVYWYQQSLDQGLQFLIQYYNGEERAKGNILERFSAQQFPDLHSELNLSSLELGDSALYFCASSVLDFGGAQYFGAGTRLSVL.

This chain connects TRBV4-1 to TRBJ2-7, with 10 bases that match TRBD1. The CDR3 covers 16 residues. V dropped 3 bases and J dropped 4; count of bases not matched to a gene: 9. Germline CDR1 is MGHRA and CDR2 is YSYEKL. The CDR3 DNA reads as TGCGCCAGCAGCCACGCTCCGGGACAGGGGTCTTACGAGCAGTACTTC. Translated, it gives CASSHAPGQGSYEQYF.

This sequence joins TRBV6-2 or TRBV6-3 and TRBJ1-6; a possible D gene is TRBD1 (5 bases). The CDR3 has 16 amino acids. V lost 0 bases and J 5 bases, leaving 11 bases between the germline ends. Germline CDR1 MNHEY, CDR2 SVGEGT. The CDR3 nucleotides read TGTGCCAGCAGTTACTCACGGACACGGGATAATTCACCCCTCCACTTT. Amino acid sequence: CASSYSRTRDNSPLHF.

This clonotype was seen a handful of times. This chain links TRBV11-2 with TRBJ2-2, with D tentatively TRBD2 (5 bases). The germline V gene has CDR1 SGHAT and CDR2 FQNNGV. The germline V and J ends were trimmed by 5 bases and 8 bases, with 21 bases remaining between them. The CDR3 is made up of 16 amino acids. The CDR3 DNA sequence: TGTGCCAGCAGCAAAGGGCGGGCAGGCCCACGTGGGGAGCTGTTTTTT. This codes for CASSKGRAGPRGELFF.

The gene calls are TRBV29-1 and TRBJ1-1; a weak D match, TRBD1 (6 bases). The germline gives CDR1 SQVTM, CDR2 ANQGSEA. Trimming shortened V by 7 bases and J by 0 bases, and 15 bases separated the two germline ends. The CDR3 is 14 amino acids. The CDR3 loop is CSANLGAVNTEAFF. The CDR3 DNA is TGCAGCGCAAACCTGGGGGCGGTGAACACTGAAGCTTTCTTT. Full variable domain (remainder filled in from reference TRBV29-1 and TRBJ1-1): SAVISQKPSRDICQRGTSLTIQCQVDSQVTMMFWYRQQPGQSLTLIATANQGSEATYESGFVIDKFPISRPNLTFSTLTVSNMSPEDSSIYLCSANLGAVNTEAFFGQGTRLTVV.

J is TRBJ2-3 and V is TRBV6-6; possible D gene TRBD2, 7 bases. V lost 5 bases, J lost 1 base, and 13 bases lay in between. This CDR3 comprises 15 residues. Germline V gene sequence: CDR1 MNHNY, CDR2 SVGAGI (reference sequence). This CDR3 is CASSGGAYGTDTQYF. The DNA of the CDR3 is TGTGCCAGCAGTGGGGGGGCCTATGGCACAGATACGCAGTATTTT.

There are a few counts of this clonotype. V usage is TRBV5-5 and J usage is TRBJ2-6; D gene ambiguous. Germline assignment: CDR1 SGHKS and CDR2 YYEKEE (reference sequence). V was trimmed by 1 base and J by 0 bases, leaving 8 bases between them. This CDR3 is built from 16 residues. CDR3 protein: CASSLSTRSGANVLTF. CDR3 sequence (DNA): TGTGCCAGCAGCTTGTCTACACGCTCTGGGGCCAACGTCCTGACTTTC.